The entry below gives a single T cell receptor (beta chain) sequence along with its context. Its antigen is currently unknown. TCRdb's copy holds only in-frame clones and misses some; the assay was immunoSEQ multiplex PCR. The sample includes about 100,000 clones, 94% of them seen just once. The germline gives CDR1 MNHNS, CDR2 SASEGT. CDR3 length: 15 residues. Trimming removed 6 bases at V and 5 bases at J, with 19 bases between. This sample is drawn from a study of siplizumab effects on memory and regulatory T cells. Study-wide results and caveats: The authors mapped only a minor fraction of alloreactive clones to unstimulated subsets. Contribution to the alloresponse seemed major for naive T cells, which also seemed more diverse than memory cells. An assignable phenotype, naive or memory, was missing from roughly 84-95% of proliferating CD4+ or CD8+ clones.

Sequencing used non-Treg CD4+ T cells sorted from blood. The clonotype originates from a human donor in good health. The chain uses TRBV6-1 and TRBJ1-1, with D possibly TRBD1 on 5 matching bases. The CDR3 DNA sequence: TGTGCCAGCAGCGAGGAACGGGGGAGAAAGACTGAAGCTTTCTTT. This codes for CASSEERGRKTEAFF.